The clone carrying this T cell receptor beta chain has a handful of counts. Its antigen is not known. The data derive from a study of response to subunit inactivated influenza vaccine. General observations from the study: The authors proposed limited new T cell recruitment per seasonal influenza vaccination.

CDR3 length: 14 residues. Germline assignment: CDR1 SQVTM and CDR2 ANQGSEA. Losses at the gene ends were 6 bases for V and 2 bases for J; bases not matched to a gene: 6. TCRdb re-called the RT-PCR reads with MiXCR, one entry per CDR3 protein. The data show roughly 790,000 distinct CDR3 sequences, about 20% seen once. The source of this sequence is a man between 50 and 59 years old who received an inactivated influenza vaccine. The J gene is TRBJ2-2, the V gene TRBV29-1; 7 bases map to TRBD2. The sample consisted of PBMCs from blood, taken roughly 5 days after vaccination. CDR3: CSVLRDYNTGELFF. The CDR3 coding sequence is TGCAGCGTCCTCCGGGACTACAACACCGGGGAGCTGTTTTTT.